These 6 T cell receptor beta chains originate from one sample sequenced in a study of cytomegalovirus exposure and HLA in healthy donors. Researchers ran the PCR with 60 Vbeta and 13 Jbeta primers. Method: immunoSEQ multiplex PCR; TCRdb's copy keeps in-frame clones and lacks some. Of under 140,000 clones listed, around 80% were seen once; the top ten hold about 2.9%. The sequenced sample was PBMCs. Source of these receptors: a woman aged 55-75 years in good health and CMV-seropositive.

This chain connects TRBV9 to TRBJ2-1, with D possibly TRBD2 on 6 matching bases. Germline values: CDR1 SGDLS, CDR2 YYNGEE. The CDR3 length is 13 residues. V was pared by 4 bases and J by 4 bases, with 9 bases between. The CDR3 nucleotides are TGTGCCAGCAGCTTAGCGGTATACAATGAGCAGTTCTTC. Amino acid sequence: CASSLAVYNEQFF.

The chain's CDR3 is CASREPRGWDNEQFF. In DNA form, the CDR3 reads TGTGCCAGCAGGGAACCTCGGGGGTGGGACAATGAGCAGTTCTTC. The chain employs TRBV28 and TRBJ2-1, with D possibly matching TRBD2 (6 bases). Germline V gene lookup returns CDR1 MDHEN and CDR2 SYDVKM. Trimming took off 6 bases at V and 5 bases at J, with 17 bases between the two ends. The CDR3 has 15 amino acids. The full variable domain, its missing parts supplied by reference TRBV28 and TRBJ2-1, is DVKVTQSSRYLVKRTGEKVFLECVQDMDHENMFWYRQDPGLGLRLIYFSYDVKMKEKGDIPEGYSVSREKKERFSLILESASTNQTSMYLCASREPRGWDNEQFFGPGTRLTVL.

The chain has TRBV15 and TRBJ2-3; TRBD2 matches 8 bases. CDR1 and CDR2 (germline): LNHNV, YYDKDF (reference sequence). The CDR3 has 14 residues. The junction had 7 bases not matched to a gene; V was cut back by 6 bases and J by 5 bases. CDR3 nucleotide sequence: TGTGCCACCAGGGTCTCGGGAGGGGGAGATACGCAGTATTTT. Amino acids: CATRVSGGGDTQYF.

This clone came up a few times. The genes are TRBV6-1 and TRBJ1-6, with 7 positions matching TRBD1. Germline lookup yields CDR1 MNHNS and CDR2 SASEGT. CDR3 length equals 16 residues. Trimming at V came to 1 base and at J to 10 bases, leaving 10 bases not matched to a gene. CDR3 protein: CASSEGQGKAWSPLHF. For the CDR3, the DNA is TGTGCCAGCAGTGAAGGACAGGGAAAAGCTTGGTCACCCCTCCACTTT.

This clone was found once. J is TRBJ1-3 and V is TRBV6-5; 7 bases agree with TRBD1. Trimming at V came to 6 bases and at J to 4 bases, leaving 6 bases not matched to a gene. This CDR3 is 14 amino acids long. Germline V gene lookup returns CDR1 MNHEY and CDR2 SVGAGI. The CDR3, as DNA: TGTGCCAGCAGCCCCACAGGGGTCGGAAACACCATATATTTT. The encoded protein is CASSPTGVGNTIYF.

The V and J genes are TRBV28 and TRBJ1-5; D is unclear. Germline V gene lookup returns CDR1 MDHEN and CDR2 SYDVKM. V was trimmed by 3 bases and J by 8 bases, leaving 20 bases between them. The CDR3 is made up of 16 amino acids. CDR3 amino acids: CASSLSPFLVREPQHF. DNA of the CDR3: TGTGCCAGCAGTTTGTCCCCTTTTCTGGTGCGGGAGCCCCAGCATTTT.